This T cell receptor (beta chain) was observed in a study of cytomegalovirus exposure and HLA in healthy donors. Libraries were prepared by immunoSEQ multiplex PCR; TCRdb keeps only in-frame clonotypes and omits some of them. The repertoire consists of about 180,000 clones, with 75% to 90% occurring once and the leading ten covering about 17%. For this clone: Its antigen remains unknown.

Germline V gene sequence: CDR1 SSHAT, CDR2 FNYEAQ (reference sequence). This CDR3 has 14 amino acids. V shed 5 bases and J shed 0 bases, with 7 bases lying between them. Findings of the study overall: Testing in vitro showed a few CMV-associated chains specific for CMV antigens. TCR sequences were mostly rare, though some public TCRs occurred in many donors. Some TCR beta chains (roughly 160 of them) were listed as cytomegalovirus-associated.

This chain links TRBV7-7 with TRBJ2-2; TRBD1 is a possible D gene (6 bases). The TCR sequence derives from a man aged 18 to 30 in good health and CMV-seropositive. Sequenced sample: PBMCs. This CDR3 is CASSRTANTGELFF. The CDR3 DNA is TGTGCCAGCAGCCGGACAGCGAACACCGGGGAGCTGTTTTTT.